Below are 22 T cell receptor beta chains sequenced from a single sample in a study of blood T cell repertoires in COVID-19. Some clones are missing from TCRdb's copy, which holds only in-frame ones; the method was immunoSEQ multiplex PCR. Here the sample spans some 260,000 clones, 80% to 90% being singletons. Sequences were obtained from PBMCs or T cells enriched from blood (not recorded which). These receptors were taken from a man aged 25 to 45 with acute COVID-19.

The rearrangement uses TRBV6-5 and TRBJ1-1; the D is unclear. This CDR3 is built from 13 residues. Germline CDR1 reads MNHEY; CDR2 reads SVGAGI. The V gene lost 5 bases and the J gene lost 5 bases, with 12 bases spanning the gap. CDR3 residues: CASSIPGKTEAFF. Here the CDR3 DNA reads TGTGCCAGCAGTATCCCGGGGAAGACTGAAGCTTTCTTT.

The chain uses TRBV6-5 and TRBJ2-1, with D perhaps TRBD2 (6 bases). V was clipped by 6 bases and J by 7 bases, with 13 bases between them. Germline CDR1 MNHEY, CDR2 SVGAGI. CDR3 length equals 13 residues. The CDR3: CASRVAGRNEQFF. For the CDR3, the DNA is TGTGCCAGCAGGGTGGCAGGGAGGAATGAGCAGTTCTTC.

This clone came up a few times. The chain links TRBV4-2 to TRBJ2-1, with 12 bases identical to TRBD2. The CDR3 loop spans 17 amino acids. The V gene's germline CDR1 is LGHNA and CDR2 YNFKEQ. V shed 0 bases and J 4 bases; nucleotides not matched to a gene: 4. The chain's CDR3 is CASSQDGLAGGYNEQFF. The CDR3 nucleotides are TGTGCCAGCAGCCAAGACGGTCTAGCGGGAGGGTACAATGAGCAGTTCTTC.

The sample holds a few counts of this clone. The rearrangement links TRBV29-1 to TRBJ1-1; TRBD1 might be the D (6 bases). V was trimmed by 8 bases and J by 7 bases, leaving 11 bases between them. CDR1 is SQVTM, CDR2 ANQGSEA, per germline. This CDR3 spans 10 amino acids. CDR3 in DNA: TGCAGCTCAAAGGACAGTGAAGCTTTCTTT. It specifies CSSKDSEAFF.

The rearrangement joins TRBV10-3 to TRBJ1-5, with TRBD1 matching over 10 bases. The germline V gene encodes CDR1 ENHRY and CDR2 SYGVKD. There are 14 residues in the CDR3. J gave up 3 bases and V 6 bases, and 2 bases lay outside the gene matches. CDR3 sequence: CAIRGTGDNQPQHF. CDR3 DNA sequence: TGTGCCATCAGGGGGACAGGGGACAATCAGCCCCAGCATTTT.

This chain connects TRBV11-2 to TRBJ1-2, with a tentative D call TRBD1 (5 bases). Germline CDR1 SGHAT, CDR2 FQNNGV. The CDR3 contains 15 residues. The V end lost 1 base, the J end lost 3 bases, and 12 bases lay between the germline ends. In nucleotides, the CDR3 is TGTGCCAGCAGCTTAGCCGAGACAGCGCACTATGGCTACACCTTC. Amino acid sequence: CASSLAETAHYGYTF.

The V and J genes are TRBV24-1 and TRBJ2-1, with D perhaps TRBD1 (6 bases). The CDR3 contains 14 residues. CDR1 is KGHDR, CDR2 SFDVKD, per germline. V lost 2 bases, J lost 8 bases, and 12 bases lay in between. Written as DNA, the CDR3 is TGTGCCACCAGTGATTCGGGACAAGTCGATGAGCAGTTCTTC. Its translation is CATSDSGQVDEQFF.

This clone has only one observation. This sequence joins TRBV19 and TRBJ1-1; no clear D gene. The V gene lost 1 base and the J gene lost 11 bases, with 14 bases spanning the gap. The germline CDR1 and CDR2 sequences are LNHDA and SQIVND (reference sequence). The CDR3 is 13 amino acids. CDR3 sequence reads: CASSIGGGLAAFF. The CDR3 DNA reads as TGTGCCAGTAGTATAGGAGGAGGGTTGGCGGCTTTCTTT.

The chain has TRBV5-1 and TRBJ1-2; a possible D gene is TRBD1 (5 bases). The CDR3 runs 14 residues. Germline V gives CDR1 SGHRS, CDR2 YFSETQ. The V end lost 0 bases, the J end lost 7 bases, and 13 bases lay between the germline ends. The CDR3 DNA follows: TGCGCCAGCAGCTTGGCGACCAGGGTCGCTGGCTACACCTTC. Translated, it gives CASSLATRVAGYTF. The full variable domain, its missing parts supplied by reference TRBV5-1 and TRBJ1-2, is KAGVTQTPRYLIKTRGQQVTLSCSPISGHRSVSWYQQTPGQGLQFLFEYFSETQRNKGNFPGRFSGRQFSNSRSEMNVSTLELGDSALYLCASSLATRVAGYTFGSGTRLTVV.

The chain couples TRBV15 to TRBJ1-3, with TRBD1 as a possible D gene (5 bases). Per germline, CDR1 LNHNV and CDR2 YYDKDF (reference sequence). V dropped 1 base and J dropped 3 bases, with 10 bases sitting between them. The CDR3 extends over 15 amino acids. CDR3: CATSRGDSGGNTIYF. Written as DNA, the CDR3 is TGTGCCACCAGCAGAGGGGACTCGGGTGGAAACACCATATATTTT. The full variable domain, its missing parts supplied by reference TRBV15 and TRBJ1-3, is DAMVIQNPRYQVTQFGKPVTLSCSQTLNHNVMYWYQQKSSQAPKLLFHYYDKDFNNEADTPDNFQSRRPNTSFCFLDIRSPGLGDTAMYLCATSRGDSGGNTIYFGEGSWLTVV.

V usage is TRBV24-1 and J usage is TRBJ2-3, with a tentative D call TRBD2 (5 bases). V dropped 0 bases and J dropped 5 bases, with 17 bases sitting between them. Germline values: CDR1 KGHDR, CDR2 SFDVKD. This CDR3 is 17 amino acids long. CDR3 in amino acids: CATSDLLPGRAGDTQYF. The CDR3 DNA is TGTGCCACCAGTGATTTGCTACCCGGACGGGCGGGAGATACGCAGTATTTT.

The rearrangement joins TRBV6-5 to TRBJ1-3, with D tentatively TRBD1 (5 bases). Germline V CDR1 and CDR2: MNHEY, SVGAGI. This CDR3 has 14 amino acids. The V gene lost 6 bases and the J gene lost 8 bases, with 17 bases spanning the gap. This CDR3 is CASRARGVGDTIYF. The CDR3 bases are TGTGCCAGCAGGGCCCGGGGGGTCGGCGACACCATATATTTT.

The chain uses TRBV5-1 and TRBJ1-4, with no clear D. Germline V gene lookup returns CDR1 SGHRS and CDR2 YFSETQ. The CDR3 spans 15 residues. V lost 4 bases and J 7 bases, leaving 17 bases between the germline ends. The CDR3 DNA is TGCGCCAGCAGCGCACCGGGGAGCGGGATTGAAAAACTGTTTTTT. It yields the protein CASSAPGSGIEKLFF.

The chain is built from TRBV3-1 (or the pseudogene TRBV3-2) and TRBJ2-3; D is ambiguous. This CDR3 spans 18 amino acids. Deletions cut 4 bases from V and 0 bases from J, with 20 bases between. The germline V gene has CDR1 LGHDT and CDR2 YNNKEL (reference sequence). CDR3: CASSRRMVQRASTDTQYF. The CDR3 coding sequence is TGTGCCAGCAGCCGCCGGATGGTTCAGCGCGCTAGCACAGATACGCAGTATTTT.

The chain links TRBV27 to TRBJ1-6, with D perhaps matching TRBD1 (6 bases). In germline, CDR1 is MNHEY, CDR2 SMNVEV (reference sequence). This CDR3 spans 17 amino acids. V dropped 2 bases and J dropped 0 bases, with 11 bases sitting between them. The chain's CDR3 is CASSLDRLSSYNSPLHF. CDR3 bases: TGTGCCAGCAGTTTAGACAGGTTGAGCTCCTATAATTCACCCCTCCACTTT.

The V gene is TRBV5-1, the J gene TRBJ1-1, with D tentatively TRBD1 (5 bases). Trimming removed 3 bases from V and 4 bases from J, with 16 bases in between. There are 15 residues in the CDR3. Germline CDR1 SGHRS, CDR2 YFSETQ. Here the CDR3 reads CASSWGRSSGTEAFF. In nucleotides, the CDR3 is TGCGCCAGCAGCTGGGGGAGGTCTAGCGGCACTGAAGCTTTCTTT.

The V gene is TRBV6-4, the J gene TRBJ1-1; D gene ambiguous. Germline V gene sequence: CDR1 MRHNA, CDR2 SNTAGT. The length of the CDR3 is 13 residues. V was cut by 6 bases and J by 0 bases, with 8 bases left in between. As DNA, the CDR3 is TGTGCCAGCAGGATGAACTTGAACACTGAAGCTTTCTTT. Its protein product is CASRMNLNTEAFF.

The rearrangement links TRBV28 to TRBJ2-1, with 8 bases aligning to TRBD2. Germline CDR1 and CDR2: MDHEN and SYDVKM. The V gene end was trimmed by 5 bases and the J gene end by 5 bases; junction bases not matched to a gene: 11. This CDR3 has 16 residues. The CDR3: CASSPVGLGYNNEQFF. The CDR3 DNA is TGTGCCAGCAGTCCCGTGGGACTAGGGTATAACAATGAGCAGTTCTTC.

Written as DNA, the CDR3 is TGTGCCAGCAGCCAACATTTAGCGCAAGATACGCAGTATTTT. It specifies CASSQHLAQDTQYF. The chain links TRBV4-2 to TRBJ2-3; weak D call: TRBD2 (5 bases). In germline, CDR1 is LGHNA, CDR2 YNFKEQ. CDR3 length: 14 amino acids. V was clipped by 2 bases and J by 5 bases, with 11 bases between them.

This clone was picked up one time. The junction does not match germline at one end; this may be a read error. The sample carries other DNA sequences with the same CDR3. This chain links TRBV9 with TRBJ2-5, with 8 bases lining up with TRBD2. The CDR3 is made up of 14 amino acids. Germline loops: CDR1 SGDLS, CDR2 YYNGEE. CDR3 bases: TGTGCCAGCAGCGGTGGACTAGCAGGGGAGACCCAATACTTC. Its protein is CASSGGLAGETQYF. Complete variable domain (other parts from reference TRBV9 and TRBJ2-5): DSGVTQTPKHLITATGQRVTLRCSPRSGDLSVYWYQQSLDQGLQFLIQYYNGEERAKGNILERFSAQQFPDLHSELNLSSLELGDSALYFCASSGGLAGETQYFGPGTRLLVL.

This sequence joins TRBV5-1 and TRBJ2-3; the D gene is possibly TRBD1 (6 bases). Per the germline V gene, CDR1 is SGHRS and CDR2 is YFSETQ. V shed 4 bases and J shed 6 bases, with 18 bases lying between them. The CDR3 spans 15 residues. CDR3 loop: CASSLRALGADTQYF. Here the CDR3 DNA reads TGCGCCAGCAGCCTCCGGGCCCTGGGGGCCGATACGCAGTATTTT.

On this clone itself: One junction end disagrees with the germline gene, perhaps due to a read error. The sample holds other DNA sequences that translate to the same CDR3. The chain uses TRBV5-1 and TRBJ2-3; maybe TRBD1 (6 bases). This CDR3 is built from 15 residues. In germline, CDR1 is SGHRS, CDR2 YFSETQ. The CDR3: CASSLRGTRGDTQYF. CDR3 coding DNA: TGTGCCAGCAGCTTGAGGGGGACCCGTGGAGATACGCAGTATTTT.